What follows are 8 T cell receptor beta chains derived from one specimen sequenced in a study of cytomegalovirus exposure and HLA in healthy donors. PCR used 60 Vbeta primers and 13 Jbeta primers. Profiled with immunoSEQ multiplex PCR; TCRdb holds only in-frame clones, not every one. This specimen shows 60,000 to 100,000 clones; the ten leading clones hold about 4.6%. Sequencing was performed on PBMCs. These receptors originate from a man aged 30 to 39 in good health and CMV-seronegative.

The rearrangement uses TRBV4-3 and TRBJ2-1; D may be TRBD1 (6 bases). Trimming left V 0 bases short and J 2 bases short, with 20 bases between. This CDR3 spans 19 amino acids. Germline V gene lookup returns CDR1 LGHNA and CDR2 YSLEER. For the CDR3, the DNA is TGCGCCAGCAGCCAAGATGGCCTAACGGACAGCCTTACCTACAATGAGCAGTTCTTC. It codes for CASSQDGLTDSLTYNEQFF.

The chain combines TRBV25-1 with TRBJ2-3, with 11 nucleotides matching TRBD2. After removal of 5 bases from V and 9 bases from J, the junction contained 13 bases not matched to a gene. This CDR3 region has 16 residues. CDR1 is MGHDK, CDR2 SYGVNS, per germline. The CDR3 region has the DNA TGTGCCAGCAGTTTATCGACTAGCGGGACCAATCGGACGCAGTATTTT. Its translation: CASSLSTSGTNRTQYF.

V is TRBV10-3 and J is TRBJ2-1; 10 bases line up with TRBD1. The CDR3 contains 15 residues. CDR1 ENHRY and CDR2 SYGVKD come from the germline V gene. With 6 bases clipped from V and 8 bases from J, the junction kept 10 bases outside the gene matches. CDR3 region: CAIRATGGSMDEQFF. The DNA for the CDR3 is TGTGCCATCAGGGCGACAGGGGGCTCGATGGATGAGCAGTTCTTC.

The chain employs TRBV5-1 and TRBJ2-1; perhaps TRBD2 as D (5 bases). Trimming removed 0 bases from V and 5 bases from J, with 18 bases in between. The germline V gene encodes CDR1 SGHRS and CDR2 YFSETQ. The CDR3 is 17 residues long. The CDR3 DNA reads TGCGCCAGCAGCTTGGGCGGAGCGGAAGATGTGAACAATGAGCAGTTCTTC. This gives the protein CASSLGGAEDVNNEQFF.

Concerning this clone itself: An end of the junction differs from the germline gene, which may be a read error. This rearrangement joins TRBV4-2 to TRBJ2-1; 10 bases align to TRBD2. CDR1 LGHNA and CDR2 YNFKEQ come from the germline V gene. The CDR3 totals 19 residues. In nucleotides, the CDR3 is TGTGCCAGCAGCCAAGGAGGGAGCGGGGGGGGAATCTCCGACAATGAGCAGTTCTTC. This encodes CASSQGGSGGGISDNEQFF.

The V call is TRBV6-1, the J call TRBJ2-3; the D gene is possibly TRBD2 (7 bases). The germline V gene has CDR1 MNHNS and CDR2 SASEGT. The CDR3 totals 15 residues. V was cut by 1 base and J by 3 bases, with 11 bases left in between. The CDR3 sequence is CASSEEGGGTDTQYF. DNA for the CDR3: TGTGCCAGCAGTGAAGAGGGAGGGGGAACAGATACGCAGTATTTT.

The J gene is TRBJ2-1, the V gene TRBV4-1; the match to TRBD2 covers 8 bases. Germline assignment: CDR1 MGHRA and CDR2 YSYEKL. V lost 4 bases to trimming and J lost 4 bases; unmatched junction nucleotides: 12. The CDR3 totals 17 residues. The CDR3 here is CASSPWGAGEDYNEQFF. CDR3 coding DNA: TGCGCCAGCAGCCCCTGGGGAGCGGGGGAAGATTACAATGAGCAGTTCTTC.

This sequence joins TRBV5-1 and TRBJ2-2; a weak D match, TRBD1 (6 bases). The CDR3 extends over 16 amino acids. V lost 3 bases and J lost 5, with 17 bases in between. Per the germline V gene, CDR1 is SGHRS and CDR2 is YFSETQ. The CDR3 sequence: CASSSTGSQGTGELFF. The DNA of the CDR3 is TGCGCCAGCAGCTCCACAGGGTCGCAGGGTACCGGGGAGCTGTTTTTT.